Presented here are 9 T cell receptor beta chains from one specimen sequenced in a study of beta chain features in type 1 diabetes. These receptors have no known antigen. Study findings and constraints: A moderate, significant TCRB CDR3 shortening appeared in type 1 diabetes across four CD4+ subsets.

Sequenced material consisted of expressed TCRB transcripts (all of the isolated RNA was reverse transcribed). The table came from immunoSEQ multiplex PCR; TCRdb's copy has only in-frame clones and leaves some out. The sample shows tens of thousands of clones, 66% of them seen only once. The source material was Tregs from blood. The receptors come from a woman under 30 with type 1 diabetes.

This clone is judged medium-sized. The chain carries TRBV19 and TRBJ1-5, with a weak D call TRBD1 (5 bases). This CDR3 is built from 17 residues. Trimming took off 0 bases at V and 2 bases at J, with 14 bases between the two ends. Germline V gene lookup returns CDR1 LNHDA and CDR2 SQIVND (reference sequence). The CDR3 coding sequence is TGTGCCAGTAGTATAGAGGAGGGGAGAAAGGGCAATCAGCCCCAGCATTTT. Translating it yields CASSIEEGRKGNQPQHF.

The gene calls are TRBV7-9 and TRBJ2-7, with 11 bases that match TRBD2. The V gene's germline CDR1 is SEHNR and CDR2 FQNEAQ (reference sequence). The CDR3 runs to 14 residues. J gave up 5 bases and V 4 bases, and 4 bases lay outside the gene matches. The CDR3 bases are TGTGCCAGCAGCTCCAGACTAGCGGGGAACGAGCAGTACTTC. It yields the protein CASSSRLAGNEQYF. Complete variable domain (other parts from reference TRBV7-9 and TRBJ2-7): DTGVSQNPRHKITKRGQNVTFRCDPISEHNRLYWYRQTLGQGPEFLTYFQNEAQLEKSRLLSDRFSAERPKGSFSTLEIQRTEQGDSAMYLCASSSRLAGNEQYFGPGTRLTVT.

The rearrangement links TRBV7-2 to TRBJ1-2; perhaps TRBD1 as D (6 bases). This CDR3 region has 15 residues. From germline, CDR1 is SGHTA and CDR2 FQGNSA. With 1 base removed from V and 8 bases from J, the gap between germline ends came to 17 bases. In DNA form, the CDR3 reads TGTGCCAGCAGCTTAGGGTCCTCAGGGGCGATCGGCTACACCTTC. Translated, it gives CASSLGSSGAIGYTF. Complete variable domain (other parts from reference TRBV7-2 and TRBJ1-2): GAGVSQSPSNKVTEKGKDVELRCDPISGHTALYWYRQSLGQGLEFLIYFQGNSAPDKSGLPSDRFSAERTGGSVSTLTIQRTQQEDSAVYLCASSLGSSGAIGYTFGSGTRLTVV.

This clone was seen a single time. The CDR3 DNA reads TGTGCCAGCAGTTTGGGGGGGGGAGGAAACACCATATATTTT. This translates into CASSLGGGGNTIYF. This sequence joins TRBV28 and TRBJ1-3; possible D gene TRBD1, 5 bases. The CDR3 loop spans 14 amino acids. CDR1 and CDR2 from the germline V gene are MDHEN and SYDVKM. Trimming shortened V by 3 bases and J by 4 bases, and 10 bases separated the two germline ends.

CDR3: CASSQPTGTRTTEQFF. Written as DNA, the CDR3 is TGCGCCAGCAGCCAACCAACAGGGACCCGAACAACTGAGCAGTTCTTC. The chain is built from TRBV4-3 and TRBJ2-1, with D tentatively TRBD1 (6 bases). From germline, CDR1 is LGHNA and CDR2 YSLEER. V lost 2 bases, J lost 9 bases, and 20 bases lay in between. CDR3 size: 16 residues.

A few counts support this clone. V and J are TRBV5-6 and TRBJ2-6; D unresolved. V shed 1 base and J shed 1 base, with 3 bases lying between them. The CDR3 contains 14 residues. Germline V gene sequence: CDR1 SGHDT, CDR2 YYEEEE. The CDR3 DNA sequence: TGTGCCAGCAGCTTGTTATCTGGGGCCAACGTCCTGACTTTC. Encoded protein: CASSLLSGANVLTF.

V usage is TRBV10-3 and J usage is TRBJ2-7; 11 nucleotides match TRBD2. The CDR3 has 14 amino acids. Germline CDR1 is ENHRY and CDR2 is SYGVKD. V was pared by 10 bases and J by 0 bases, with 5 bases of the junction left unmatched. The CDR3 loop reads CATRTSGFSYEQYF. The CDR3 nucleotides read TGTGCCACCAGGACTAGCGGGTTCTCCTACGAGCAGTACTTC.

This sequence joins TRBV11-2 and TRBJ2-5; 8 nucleotides match TRBD1. V was pared by 6 bases and J by 7 bases, with 7 bases of the junction left unmatched. This CDR3 spans 13 amino acids. Germline values: CDR1 SGHAT, CDR2 FQNNGV. The CDR3 sequence: CASSRGQGGTQYF. The CDR3 DNA reads as TGTGCCAGCAGTCGAGGACAGGGAGGGACCCAGTACTTC.

This chain links TRBV7-2 with TRBJ2-7; a possible D gene is TRBD1 (7 bases). This CDR3 is built from 16 residues. Germline CDR1 is SGHTA and CDR2 is FQGNSA. V lost 5 bases to trimming and J lost 4 bases, with 21 bases between them. CDR3 in DNA: TGTGCCAGCAGCCCATTGGGCGGGACAGCATTTTACGAGCAGTACTTC. Translation gives CASSPLGGTAFYEQYF.